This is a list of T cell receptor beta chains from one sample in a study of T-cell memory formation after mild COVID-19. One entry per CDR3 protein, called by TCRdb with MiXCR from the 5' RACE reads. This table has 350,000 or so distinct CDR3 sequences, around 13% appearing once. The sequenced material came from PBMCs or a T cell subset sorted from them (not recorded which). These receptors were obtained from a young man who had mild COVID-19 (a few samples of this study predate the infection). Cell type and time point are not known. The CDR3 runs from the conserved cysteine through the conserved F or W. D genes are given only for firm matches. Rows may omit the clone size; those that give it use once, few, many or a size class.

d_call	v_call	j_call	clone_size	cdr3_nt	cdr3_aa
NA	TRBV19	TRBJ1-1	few	TGTGCCAGTAGGCCTTCTGAGAACACTGAAGCTTTCTTT	CASRPSENTEAFF
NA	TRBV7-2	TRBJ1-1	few	TGTGCCAGCAGCTACCGGGGGCTGAACACTGAAGCTTTCTTT	CASSYRGLNTEAFF
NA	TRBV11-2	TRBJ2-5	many	TGTGCCAGCAGCCCCCGGACCGGGGGTGGCGAGACCCAGTACTTC	CASSPRTGGGETQYF
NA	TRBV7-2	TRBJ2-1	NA	TGTGCCAGCAGCTTAGGGCCGGAGGCACACAATGAGCAGTTCTTC	CASSLGPEAHNEQFF
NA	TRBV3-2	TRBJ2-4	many	TGTGCCAGCAGCCAAGAGCAGGGAAGACAGGGGAAAAACATTCAGTACTTC	CASSQEQGRQGKNIQYF
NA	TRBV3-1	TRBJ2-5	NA	TGTGCCAGCAGCCAAGTTCCGCAAGAGACCCAGTACTTC	CASSQVPQETQYF
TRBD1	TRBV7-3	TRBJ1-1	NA	TGTGCCAGCAGCATGGACAGGGAGGCCCCTCACACTGAAGCTTTCTTT	CASSMDREAPHTEAFF
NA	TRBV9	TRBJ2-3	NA	TGTGCCAGCAGCGTAGGCCAGGGTGCCCTCGCAGATACGCAGTATTTT	CASSVGQGALADTQYF
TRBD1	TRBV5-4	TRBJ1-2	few	TGTGCCAGCAGCTGGACAGGGAGGGGCTACACCTTC	CASSWTGRGYTF
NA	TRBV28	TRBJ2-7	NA	TGTGCCAGCAACGTCCACGAGGAGAGCTCCTACGAGCAGTACTTC	CASNVHEESSYEQYF
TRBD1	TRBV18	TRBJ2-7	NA	TGTGCCAGCTCAGTCACGACAGGGAGCTCCTACGAGCAGTACTTC	CASSVTTGSSYEQYF
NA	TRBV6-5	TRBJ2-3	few	TGTGCCAGCAGTTACGACGGGGGAGTCACAGATACGCAGTATTTT	CASSYDGGVTDTQYF
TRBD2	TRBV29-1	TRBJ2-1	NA	TGCAGCGTTGAGTCCGGGACTACCCTCTCCTACAATGAGCAGTTCTTC	CSVESGTTLSYNEQFF
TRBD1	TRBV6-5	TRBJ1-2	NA	TGTGCCAGCAGTTACTCGCGACAGGGCTATGGCTACACCTTC	CASSYSRQGYGYTF
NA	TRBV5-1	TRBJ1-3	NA	TGCGCCAGCAGCTTGCAGTCCCTTGGGGGTCTAGCTGGAAACACCATATATTTT	CASSLQSLGGLAGNTIYF
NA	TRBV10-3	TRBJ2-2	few	TGTGCCACCCCGGGCGGATCCACCGGGGAGCTGTTTTTT	CATPGGSTGELFF
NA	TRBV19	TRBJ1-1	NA	TGTGCCAGCCGTATAATGGGGAACACTGAAGCTTTCTTT	CASRIMGNTEAFF
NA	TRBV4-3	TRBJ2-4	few	TGCGCCAGCAGCCAAGATTTTGGCAGAAGCTGGGACATTCAGTACTTC	CASSQDFGRSWDIQYF
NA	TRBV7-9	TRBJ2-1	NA	TGTGCCAGCAGTCCTCGGGGGTATGAGCAGTTCTTC	CASSPRGYEQFF
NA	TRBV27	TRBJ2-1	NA	TGTGCCAGCAGTTCGATCCCCCCAGGGGTCATAGACAATGAGCAGTTCTTC	CASSSIPPGVIDNEQFF
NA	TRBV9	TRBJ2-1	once	TGTGCCAGCAGCGCCGAGGGGCGGTCGTACAATGAGCAGTTCTTC	CASSAEGRSYNEQFF
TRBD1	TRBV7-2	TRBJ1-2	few	TGTGCCAGCAGCTTACCGCATTCGACAGGGTGGAATGGCTACACCTTC	CASSLPHSTGWNGYTF
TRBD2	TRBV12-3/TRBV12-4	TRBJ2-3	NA	TGTGCCAGCAGCCGCCGCGGTAGCGGGATCGGGCGGAATACGCAGTATTTT	CASSRRGSGIGRNTQYF
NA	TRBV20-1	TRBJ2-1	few	TGCAGTGCGCGGCGTAGAGGATTCTCGGTGACTGAGCAGTTCTTC	CSARRRGFSVTEQFF
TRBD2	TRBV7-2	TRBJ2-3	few	TGTGCCAGCAGCTTAGTCCGGGGGGCAGATACGCAGTATTTT	CASSLVRGADTQYF
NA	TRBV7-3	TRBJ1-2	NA	TGTGCCAGCAGCCCGGGGGCAAATAACTATGGCTACACCTTC	CASSPGANNYGYTF
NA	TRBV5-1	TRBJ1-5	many	TGCGCCAGCAGCTTGGGCCAAAATCAGCCCCAGCATTTT	CASSLGQNQPQHF
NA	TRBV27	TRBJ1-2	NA	TGTGCCAGCAGAAAATCTTCGCAGCAGGGCTTTGACTATGGCTACACCTTC	CASRKSSQQGFDYGYTF
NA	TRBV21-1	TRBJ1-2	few	TGTGCCAGCAGCAAAGAGTTGAGCCGGACGGGGAGGTGCTACACCTTC	CASSKELSRTGRCYTF
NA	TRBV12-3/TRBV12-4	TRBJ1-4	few	TGTGCCAGCAGTTTAATAAGGGAAAAACTGTTTTTT	CASSLIREKLFF
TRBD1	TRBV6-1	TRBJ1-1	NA	TGTGCCAGCAGTGAACAGGGGGCTGAAGCTTTCTTT	CASSEQGAEAFF
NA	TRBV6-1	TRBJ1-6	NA	TGTGCCAGCAGTGAGGGAGATAATTCACCCCTCCACTTT	CASSEGDNSPLHF
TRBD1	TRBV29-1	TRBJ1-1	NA	TGCAGCGCCAAGTATGACAGGGGTACTGAAGCTTTCTTT	CSAKYDRGTEAFF
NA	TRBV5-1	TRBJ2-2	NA	TGCGCCAGCAGCTTTTCTCCGGGCACGGGCACCGGGGAGCTGTTTTTT	CASSFSPGTGTGELFF
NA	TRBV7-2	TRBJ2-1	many	TGTGCCAGCAGCTCTAGGCTCCAGGGAATGCTCCTTGAGCAGTTCTTC	CASSSRLQGMLLEQFF
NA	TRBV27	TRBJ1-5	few	TGTGCCAGCAGCTGCAGGGATAGGGGAAATCAGCCCCAGCATTTT	CASSCRDRGNQPQHF
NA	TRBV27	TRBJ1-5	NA	TGTGCCAGCAGTTTGAGAGGGATAAAACAGCCCCAGCATTTT	CASSLRGIKQPQHF
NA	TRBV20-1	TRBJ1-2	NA	TGCAGTGCTAGAGCTGGAGGGTACATCTCTGGCTACACCTTC	CSARAGGYISGYTF